What follows are 12 T cell receptor beta chains derived from one specimen sequenced in a study of blood T cell repertoires in COVID-19. TCRdb's table, derived via immunoSEQ multiplex PCR, lists solely in-frame clones and lacks some. Of 200,000 or so clones in the sample, roughly 84% were seen once. Sequencing was done on a sample of peripheral blood. Receptors were obtained from a person aged 70 to 79 with COVID-19, enrolled during active disease.

This chain uses TRBV5-1 with TRBJ1-4; D unclear. Trimming pared 3 bases from V and 0 bases from J, leaving 9 bases between. Germline V lookup: CDR1 SGHRS, CDR2 YFSETQ. CDR3 length: 15 residues. The CDR3 loop reads CASSWAATTNEKLFF. In DNA form, the CDR3 reads TGCGCCAGCAGCTGGGCCGCGACAACTAATGAAAAACTGTTTTTT.

The chain employs TRBV7-2 and TRBJ2-7; 9 positions agree with TRBD1. Trimming at V came to 4 bases and at J to 6 bases, leaving 4 bases not matched to a gene. The CDR3 length is 13 residues. The germline V gene has CDR1 SGHTA and CDR2 FQGNSA. CDR3 in DNA: TGTGCCAGCAGCTCTAGGGACAGGGCCGAGCAGTACTTC. Translating it yields CASSSRDRAEQYF.

V usage is TRBV14 and J usage is TRBJ1-2, with D possibly matching TRBD1 (6 bases). Germline values: CDR1 SGHDN, CDR2 FVKESK. The CDR3 is 13 residues long. The V end was cut by 6 bases, the J end by 6 bases, with 14 bases between. The CDR3 spells CASSLKQGHGYTF. CDR3 coding DNA: TGTGCCAGCAGTCTTAAACAGGGACATGGCTACACCTTC.

The chain has TRBV28 and TRBJ1-4; 7 bases match TRBD1. Germline V gene data show CDR1 as MDHEN and CDR2 as SYDVKM. CDR3 length: 14 residues. J lost 6 bases, V lost 6 bases, and 7 bases had no gene match. The CDR3 loop reads CASRQPGQYEKLFF. The DNA of the CDR3 is TGTGCCAGCAGGCAACCGGGACAGTATGAAAAACTGTTTTTT.

The rearrangement uses TRBV25-1 and TRBJ2-1; 8 bases align to TRBD2. CDR1 is MGHDK and CDR2 is SYGVNS in the germline V gene. Trimming cost V 4 bases and J 15 bases; bases outside gene matches: 17. CDR3 length: 15 residues. The CDR3 region has the DNA TGTGCCAGCAGTGCCGTTCCCCAGCAGCGGGAGTTGCGGTTCTTC. It codes for CASSAVPQQRELRFF.

The chain links TRBV5-1 to TRBJ2-3; D unresolved. The V end lost 7 bases, the J end lost 11 bases, and 14 bases lay between the germline ends. CDR3 length: 11 amino acids. The V gene's germline CDR1 is SGHRS and CDR2 YFSETQ. Here the CDR3 reads CASGKERGQYF. The CDR3 region has the DNA TGCGCCAGCGGAAAAGAGAGAGGGCAGTATTTT. Full variable domain (outside the CDR3, taken from reference TRBV5-1 and TRBJ2-3): KAGVTQTPRYLIKTRGQQVTLSCSPISGHRSVSWYQQTPGQGLQFLFEYFSETQRNKGNFPGRFSGRQFSNSRSEMNVSTLELGDSALYLCASGKERGQYFGPGTRLTVL.

The gene calls are TRBV28 and TRBJ1-5, with D perhaps TRBD1 (5 bases). Trimming stripped 7 bases from V and 1 base from J, with 14 bases between. The germline V gene has CDR1 MDHEN and CDR2 SYDVKM. The CDR3 extends over 15 amino acids. CDR3 loop: CASNSGGDSNQPQHF. The CDR3 nucleotides read TGTGCCAGCAACTCAGGAGGGGACAGCAATCAGCCCCAGCATTTT.

The chain has TRBV2 and TRBJ2-3; weak D call: TRBD2 (6 bases). Trimming removed 8 bases at V and 6 bases at J, with 18 bases between. The V gene's germline CDR1 is SNHLY and CDR2 FYNNEI. The CDR3 consists of 14 residues. The CDR3 loop is CASSFRLSGDTQYF. In DNA, the CDR3 is TGTGCCAGCTCTTTCAGACTTAGCGGCGATACGCAGTATTTT.

The chain carries TRBV2 and TRBJ1-6; maybe TRBD1 (6 bases). CDR1 is SNHLY, CDR2 FYNNEI, per germline. The CDR3 is 16 amino acids. Trimming stripped 6 bases from V and 10 bases from J, with 22 bases between. Here the CDR3 reads CASRGGTPTGESPLHF. CDR3 sequence (DNA): TGTGCCAGCAGGGGAGGGACCCCGACAGGAGAGTCACCCCTCCACTTT. The full variable domain, its missing parts supplied by reference TRBV2 and TRBJ1-6, is EPEVTQTPSHQVTQMGQEVILRCVPISNHLYFYWYRQILGQKVEFLVSFYNNEISEKSEIFDDQFSVERPDGSNFTLKIRSTKLEDSAMYFCASRGGTPTGESPLHFGNGTRLTVT.

The chain employs TRBV7-2 and TRBJ2-7, with a weak D call TRBD1 (6 bases). Trimming shortened V by 2 bases and J by 3 bases, and 8 bases separated the two germline ends. CDR3 size: 13 residues. In germline, CDR1 is SGHTA, CDR2 FQGNSA. The CDR3 nucleotides are TGTGCCAGCAGCTTATCAGGGGTCTACGAGCAGTACTTC. This translates into CASSLSGVYEQYF. Full variable domain (outside the CDR3, taken from reference TRBV7-2 and TRBJ2-7): GAGVSQSPSNKVTEKGKDVELRCDPISGHTALYWYRQSLGQGLEFLIYFQGNSAPDKSGLPSDRFSAERTGGSVSTLTIQRTQQEDSAVYLCASSLSGVYEQYFGPGTRLTVT.

The chain employs TRBV5-5 and TRBJ1-4, with 7 positions matching TRBD1. V trimming: 0 bases; J trimming: 5 bases; junction bases outside the gene matches: 4. This CDR3 is built from 15 residues. Germline CDR1 SGHKS, CDR2 YYEKEE (reference sequence). DNA of the CDR3: TGTGCCAGCAGCTTGGATGGGACAGTAAATGAAAAACTGTTTTTT. Translated: CASSLDGTVNEKLFF.

The chain links TRBV11-2 to TRBJ2-2; 8 bases match TRBD1. Germline CDR1 SGHAT, CDR2 FQNNGV. The CDR3 runs 15 residues. Trimming removed 5 bases from V and 5 bases from J; junction bases left unmatched: 7. The DNA of the CDR3 is TGTGCCAGCAGCGCTAGACAGGGGAGGACCGGGGAGCTGTTTTTT. This encodes CASSARQGRTGELFF.